The clone carrying this T cell receptor (beta chain) was picked up many times. These data are taken from a study of blood T cells in healthy people across ages. A second roughly 6 to 12 cycle PCR used barcoded and J-beta primers. TCRdb re-called the 5' RACE reads through MiXCR, storing one row per CDR3 protein. The table has about 680,000 distinct CDR3 sequences, 45% to 50% seen once. The length of the CDR3 is 13 residues. Germline assignment: CDR1 KGHSH and CDR2 LQKENI. The V end lost 5 bases, the J end lost 4 bases, and 11 bases lay between the germline ends. V is TRBV18 and J is TRBJ2-5, with D possibly TRBD2 on 5 matching bases. Sequencing was done on a sample of blood. The clonotype comes from a woman aged 55-69 years in good health. As DNA, the CDR3 is TGTGCCAGCTCAACTGTAGCGCGAGAGACCCAGTACTTC. Its translation is CASSTVARETQYF. The full variable domain, rest sourced from reference TRBV18 and TRBJ2-5, is NAGVMQNPRHLVRRRGQEARLRCSPMKGHSHVYWYRQLPEEGLKFMVYLQKENIIDESGMPKERFSAEFPKEGPSILRIQQVVRGDSAAYFCASSTVARETQYFGPGTRLLVL.